This record covers a single TCR beta chain. The record originates from a study of blood T cell repertoires in COVID-19. Study context: The United States, Italy and Spain supplied acute and convalescent COVID-19 samples. T cells, B-cell-depleted T cells, or PBMCs provided the cDNA or gDNA that served as material.

The CDR3 sequence is 12 residues long. Trimming removed 2 bases from V and 10 bases from J, with 14 bases in between. Germline CDR1 reads GTSNPN; CDR2 reads SVGIG (reference sequence). Under the authors' procedure: By means of reference gene primer amplification, nucleated cell counts were estimated. Clones were read by immunoSEQ multiplex PCR, and TCRdb kept only the in-frame ones, dropping some. V and J calls and clone size come straight from that table; D and trimming were deduced from the DNA. The sample has around 700,000 clones; 85% to 90% are singletons. The sample comprised peripheral blood. The chain has TRBV30 and TRBJ1-2; D is uncertain. This sequence originates from a woman aged 18 to 35 with acute or convalescent COVID-19. CDR3 DNA sequence: TGTGCCTGGAGTCTCCGCAGGTCGGTCTACACCTTC. It yields the protein CAWSLRRSVYTF.